This entry concerns a single TCR beta chain. In this sample, this clone turned up once. Its antigen is not yet known. Nothing much larger sits one base from this clone, and base qualities are not available. Trimming removed 1 base from V and 6 bases from J, leaving 12 bases between the germline ends. CDR1 PRHDT and CDR2 FYEKMQ were looked up in the germline V gene (reference sequence). Including the terminal cysteine and phenylalanine, the CDR3 comprises 14 residues. The DNA shown is the 42-base CDR3, in frame from base 1. This record comes from a study of shared clonotypes between healthy human individuals (dated by TCRdb to 2018 to 2021). As for the study more broadly: The cohort included a few men and a couple of women between 18 and 49 years of age. Each donor's leukapheresis produced roughly between roughly 0.85 and 9 billion PBMCs. For each donor, CD4 naive and CD4 memory were each run on three plates, CD8 naive on two plates, and CD8 memory on one plate. The study deeply sequenced blood TCR repertoires of 5 or 6 healthy adults to estimate repertoire size and the extent of clonotype sharing between individuals. To increase sequencing depth and limit assay-specific biases, TCR repertoire library preparation and sequencing were carried out by different laboratories using diverse techniques. Paper-wide results and their limitations: When a handful of donors were compared, the shared fraction of clonotypes was 5% to 6.5% for naive CD4, roughly 3.4% for naive CD8, more than 2% for memory CD4, and 0.35% to 0.4% for memory CD8. Pairwise subsampling led to the expectation that sequencing depth would affect the degree of clonotype sharing among donors. Only blood was sampled, and tissue TCR repertoires likely differ from those in blood. Larger estimated clonotype richness was generally found for naive subsets than for memory subsets. Compared with non-shared clonotypes, clonotypes shared by all four sorted-subset donors had higher generation probabilities. Even with the large sequencing depth, rarefaction of the sorted-subset datasets indicated that sequencing was incomplete. The genetic and exposure-history diversity represented was limited by the small number of donors.

Using the deep immunoSEQ assay, TCR CDR3 regions were amplified from genomic DNA by multiplex PCR. Extracted genomic DNA from each cell subset was distributed evenly across all wells of several immunoSEQ 96-well plates, and each plate was treated as a replicate. Each replicate PCR for sorted subsets received roughly 0.2 ug genomic DNA, equal to roughly 30,000 T cell genomes. Purified libraries were measured with a Qubit 3.0 fluorometer, size-checked on a Bioanalyzer 2100, and measured again with the KAPA Library Quantification kit. Every immunoSEQ 96-well plate was sequenced on a separate single-read 150-cycle Illumina NextSeq 550 flow cell. Concerning the study's data processing: The immunoSEQ output contained only junctional sequences without quality scores, so filtering could not match that applied to full-length reads. Sequences were annotated with PyIR, a Python wrapper for IgBLAST v1.9, and V/J genes and CDR3 were assigned using IMGT germline references. Reads with weak V/J assignments (E-value above 1e-6), missing CDR3, stop codons, out-of-frame junctions, or ambiguous translated residues were removed. A V3J clonotype was defined by an identical inferred V gene, J gene, and CDR3 amino acid sequence. The percentage overlap between two repertoires was calculated by dividing the number of shared unique clonotypes by the size of the smaller repertoire. Three approaches were used to assess repertoire richness: RTK rarefaction, the Chao1 estimator, and Recon v2.1 estimates of unobserved clonotypes. For all TCRbeta clonotypes obtained by the gDNA method from a few donors, generation probabilities were computed with OLGA. Entries here come from immuneACCESS through TCRdb and include only in-frame sequences with V and J called. Some clones fail to appear in such tables; in the studies checked, an unresolved V gene covers under half of the shortfall, and the cause of the remainder is unknown. The D gene and trimming were derived from the DNA, and the V and J assignments and clone size from that table. For this sample there are around 2.1 million clones; 90% to 97% appear just once. Jointly, the top ten make up 0.13% of the sample.

The donors were healthy, HIV-negative adults with no recently reported acute infections or vaccinations. Every donor was a Caucasian adult living in Nashville, Tennessee, USA. Magnetic negative selection was used to enrich CD4+ T cells, after which naive cells were positively selected on CD45RA and the negative fraction became the memory subset. Blood was obtained by leukapheresis, after which PBMCs were separated by Ficoll-Histopaque density gradient centrifugation and cryopreserved in liquid nitrogen vapor phase. Analytical flow cytometry was used to check the purity and quantity of every magnetically sorted T cell population. Each sorted fraction had its genomic DNA isolated and then quantified by UV absorbance on a Nanodrop 2000c.

This clonotype originated in a man aged 18 to 30 in good health. The rearrangement joined TRBV13 to TRBJ2-5; a tentative D call is TRBD2 (6 bases match). The sample taken for sequencing was naive CD4+ T cells sorted from blood. This specimen's cell subset or site label, interpreted: CD45RA+ positively selected. The DNA sequence follows: TGTGCCAGCAGCTTAGATGCTAGCGCAAAGACCCAGTACTTC. It encodes CASSLDASAKTQYF.